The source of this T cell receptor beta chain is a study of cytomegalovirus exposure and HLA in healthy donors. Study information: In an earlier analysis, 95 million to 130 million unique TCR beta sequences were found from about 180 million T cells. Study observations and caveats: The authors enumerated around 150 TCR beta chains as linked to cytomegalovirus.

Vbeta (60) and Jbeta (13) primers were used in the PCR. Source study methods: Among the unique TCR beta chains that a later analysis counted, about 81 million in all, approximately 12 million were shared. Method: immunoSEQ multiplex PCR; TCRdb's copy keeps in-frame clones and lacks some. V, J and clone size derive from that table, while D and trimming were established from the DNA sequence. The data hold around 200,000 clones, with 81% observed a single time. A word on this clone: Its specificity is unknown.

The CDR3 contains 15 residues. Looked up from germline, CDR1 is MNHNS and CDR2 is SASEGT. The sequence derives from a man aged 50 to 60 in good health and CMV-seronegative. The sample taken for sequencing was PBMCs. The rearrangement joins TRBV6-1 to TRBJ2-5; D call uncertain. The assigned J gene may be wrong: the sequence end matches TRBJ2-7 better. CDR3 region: CASSALEYGSYEQYF. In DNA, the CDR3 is TGTGCCAGCAGTGCCCTAGAGTACGGATCCTACGAGCAGTACTTC.